This note documents a single T cell receptor (beta chain) sequence. Its antigen is still unknown. The data originate from a study of regulatory and conventional T cells in RAG deficiency. This CDR3 has 16 amino acids. Germline V gene lookup returns CDR1 MGHRA and CDR2 YSYEKL. V was pared by 3 bases and J by 3 bases, with 8 bases of the junction left unmatched. Conventional CD4+ T cells were sorted from blood as CD25-low CD127-high cells. Using immunoSEQ multiplex PCR, the repertoire was profiled, and TCRdb retains in-frame clones only, with some absent. Among about 9,100 clones listed, more than 90% were seen once. Study results and caveats: Compared with controls, unique Treg TCR beta sequences dropped around 110-fold in Omenn syndrome and CID/AS. Control T-cell subsets had markedly higher Shannon entropy and lower Simpson indices than RAG-deficient patients.

This TCR was sampled from a human donor with RAG deficiency presenting as severe combined immunodeficiency. The rearrangement links TRBV4-1 to TRBJ2-3, with 8 bases identical to TRBD1. Material for sequencing was CD4+ effector T cells sorted from blood. CDR3 bases: TGCGCCAGCAGCCACCTAGGCAGGGGGCGGACAGATACGCAGTATTTT. Protein: CASSHLGRGRTDTQYF.